The sequence of this TCR beta chain was determined in a study of T cells in tuberculosis. Regarding the study as a whole: Shorter CDR3-alpha in active tuberculosis partly drove smaller distances. Active tuberculosis alpha repertoires lay closer to GMM-specific TCRs than controls'.

TCRdb's table, derived via immunoSEQ multiplex PCR, lists solely in-frame clones and lacks some. The sample comprises some 34,000 clones, 80% to 95% of which are singletons, and more than 6.5% rests with the top ten. As regards this clone: Its specificity is not known.

The sequenced sample was PBMCs. The clonotype originates from a donor aged 10 to 29 with latent tuberculosis or without tuberculosis infection. Some clones in this sample may be carry-over from other donors' samples.

The DNA for the CDR3 is TGTGCCAGCAGCCCGACCGGGACTCACCGATCGTCCCAGTACTTC. Protein product: CASSPTGTHRSSQYF. This chain links TRBV7-2 with TRBJ2-5; TRBD2 is a possible D gene (6 bases). Germline V lookup: CDR1 SGHTA, CDR2 FQGNSA. CDR3 length: 15 residues. V was pared by 5 bases and J by 9 bases, with 22 bases between.